Given below is one T cell receptor (beta chain) in context. The CDR3 runs to 13 residues. CDR1 is MGHRA and CDR2 is YSYEKL in the germline V gene. This sample was taken from a study of blood T cell repertoires in COVID-19. Study overall: The study drew acute and convalescent COVID-19 samples from the United States, Italy and Spain.

As originally analysed: From reference gene primer amplification, estimates of nucleated cell counts were derived. Profiling relied on immunoSEQ multiplex PCR, and the TCRdb table lists in-frame clones only, not all of them. The V and J calls and clone size are taken from that table; D and trimming were inferred from the DNA. The sample holds over 85,000 clones; 85% are singletons and the top ten take under 4.5%. The source material was peripheral blood. The chain carries TRBV4-1 and TRBJ1-1, with a tentative D call TRBD1 (6 bases). This receptor was obtained from a man aged 55-75 years with acute or convalescent COVID-19. The CDR3 region is CAYGGGGTLKAFF. The CDR3 nucleotides are TGCGCTTACGGGGGGGGCGGAACGCTCAAAGCTTTCTTT.